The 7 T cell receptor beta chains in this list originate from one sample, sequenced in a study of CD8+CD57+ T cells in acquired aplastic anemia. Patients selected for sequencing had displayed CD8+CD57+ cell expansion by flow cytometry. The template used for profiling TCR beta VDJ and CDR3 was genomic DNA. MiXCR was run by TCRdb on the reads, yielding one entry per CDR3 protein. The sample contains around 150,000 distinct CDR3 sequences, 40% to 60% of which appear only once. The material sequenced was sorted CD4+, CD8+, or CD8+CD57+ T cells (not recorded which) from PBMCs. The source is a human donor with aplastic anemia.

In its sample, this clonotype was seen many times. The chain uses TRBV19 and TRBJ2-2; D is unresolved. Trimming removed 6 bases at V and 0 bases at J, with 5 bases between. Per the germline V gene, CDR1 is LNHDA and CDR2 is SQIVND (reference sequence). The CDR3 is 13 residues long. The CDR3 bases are TGTGCCAGTAGGCCCCCGAACACCGGGGAGCTGTTTTTT. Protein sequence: CASRPPNTGELFF.

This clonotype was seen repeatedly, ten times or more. The CDR3 region has the DNA TGTGCCAGCTGCGGGGGGCCGGGCAAGCAGCGACCCCTCCACTTT. It codes for CASCGGPGKQRPLHF. This chain joins TRBV6-1 and TRBJ1-6, with D tentatively TRBD1 (6 bases). Germline loops: CDR1 MNHNS, CDR2 SASEGT. The CDR3 length is 15 residues. Trimming shortened V by 8 bases and J by 12 bases, and 23 bases separated the two germline ends.

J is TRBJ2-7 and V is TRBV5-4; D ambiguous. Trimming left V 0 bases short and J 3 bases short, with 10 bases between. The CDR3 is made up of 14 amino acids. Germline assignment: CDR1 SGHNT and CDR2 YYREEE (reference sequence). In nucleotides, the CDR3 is TGTGCCAGCAGCTTGGTTGGGCGTGGCTACGAGCAGTACTTC. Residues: CASSLVGRGYEQYF.

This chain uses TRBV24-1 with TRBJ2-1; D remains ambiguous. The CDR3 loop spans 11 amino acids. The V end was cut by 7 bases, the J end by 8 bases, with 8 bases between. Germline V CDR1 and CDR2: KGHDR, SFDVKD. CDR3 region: CATSAGYEQFF. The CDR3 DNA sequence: TGTGCCACCAGCGCTGGGTATGAGCAGTTCTTC.

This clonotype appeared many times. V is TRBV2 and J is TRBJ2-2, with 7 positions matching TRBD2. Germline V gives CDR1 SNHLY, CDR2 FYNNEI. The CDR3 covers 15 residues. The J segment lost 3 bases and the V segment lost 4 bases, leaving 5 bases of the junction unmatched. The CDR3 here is CASSAEAGYTGELFF. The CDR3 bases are TGTGCCAGCAGTGCGGAAGCGGGATACACCGGGGAGCTGTTTTTT.

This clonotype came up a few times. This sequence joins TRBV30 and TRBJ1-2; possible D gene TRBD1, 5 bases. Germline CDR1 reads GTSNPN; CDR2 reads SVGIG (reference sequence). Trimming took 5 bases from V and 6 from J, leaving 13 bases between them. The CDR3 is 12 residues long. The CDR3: CAWLTATDGYTF. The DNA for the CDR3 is TGTGCCTGGCTCACCGCGACAGATGGCTACACCTTC.

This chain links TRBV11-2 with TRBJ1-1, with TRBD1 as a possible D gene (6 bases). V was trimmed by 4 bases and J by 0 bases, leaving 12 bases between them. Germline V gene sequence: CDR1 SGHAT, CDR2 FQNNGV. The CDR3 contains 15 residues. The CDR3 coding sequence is TGTGCCAGCAGCTACTCGACAGGAGTGAACACTGAAGCTTTCTTT. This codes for CASSYSTGVNTEAFF.